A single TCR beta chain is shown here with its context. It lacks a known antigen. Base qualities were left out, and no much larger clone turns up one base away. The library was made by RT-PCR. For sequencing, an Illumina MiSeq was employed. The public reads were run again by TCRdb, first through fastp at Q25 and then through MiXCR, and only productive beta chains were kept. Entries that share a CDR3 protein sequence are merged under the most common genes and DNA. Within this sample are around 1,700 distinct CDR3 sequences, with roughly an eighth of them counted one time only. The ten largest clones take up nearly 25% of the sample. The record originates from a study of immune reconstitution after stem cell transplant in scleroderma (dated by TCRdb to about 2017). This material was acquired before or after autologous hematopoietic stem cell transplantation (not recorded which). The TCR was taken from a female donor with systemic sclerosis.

The DNA sequence is given as TGTGCCAGCAGCTTAGCGATAGGGTCCAACGAGCAGTACTTC. Translated, it reads CASSLAIGSNEQYF. Rearrangement joined TRBV7-2 to TRBJ2-7; no confident D gene assignment can be made. Looking up the germline V gene yields CDR1 SGHTA and CDR2 FQGNSA. Its CDR3 holds 14 amino acids, cysteine through phenylalanine. Just CDR3 DNA is preserved here, 42 bases in frame from base 1. Relative to germline, V is 0 bases shorter and J is 5 bases shorter, with 11 bases between their ends.